These 2 T cell receptor beta chains were all obtained from the same sample, sequenced in a study of T cells in Graves' hyperthyroidism and ophthalmopathy (dated by TCRdb to the late 2010s). The method behind the library was multiplex PCR. This sample was sequenced with an Illumina HiSeq 2000. Amplification of TCR beta CDR3 regions was carried out from RNA transcripts. A first-round RT-PCR of the TCR CDR3 used the HTBI primer set with the Qiagen OneStep RT-PCR kit. TCRdb trimmed public reads at Q25 via fastp, called clones via MiXCR and kept in-frame beta chains. Each CDR3 protein appears once, grouped with its most common genes and DNA. Recorded for this sample are a few hundred thousand distinct CDR3 sequences; about a fifth of them occurred a single time. The top ten constitute around a quarter of the sample. Sequencing used blood. The receptors stem from a man between 18 and 35 years old with Graves' hyperthyroidism.

The chain recombines TRBV6-1 with TRBJ2-2, with D possibly being TRBD1 (7 bases). Deletions cut 11 bases from V and 7 bases from J, with 20 bases between. From germline, CDR1 is MNHNS and CDR2 SASEGT. This CDR3 spans 14 amino acids. In DNA form, the CDR3 reads TGTGCCGTACGGGGGACAGAAAGGGGCGGGGAGCTGTTTTTT. Translated, it gives CAVRGTERGGELFF.

This sequence joins TRBV10-3 and TRBJ2-7; possibly TRBD1 or TRBD2 for D (8 bases each). V was trimmed by 4 bases and J by 3 bases, leaving 25 bases between them. The CDR3 is 18 amino acids. Germline V gene sequence: CDR1 ENHRY, CDR2 SYGVKD. This chain's CDR3 is CAISGSGGLIAGNYEQYF. The CDR3 nucleotides read TGTGCCATCAGTGGGTCAGGGGGCTTGATAGCGGGAAACTACGAGCAGTACTTC.